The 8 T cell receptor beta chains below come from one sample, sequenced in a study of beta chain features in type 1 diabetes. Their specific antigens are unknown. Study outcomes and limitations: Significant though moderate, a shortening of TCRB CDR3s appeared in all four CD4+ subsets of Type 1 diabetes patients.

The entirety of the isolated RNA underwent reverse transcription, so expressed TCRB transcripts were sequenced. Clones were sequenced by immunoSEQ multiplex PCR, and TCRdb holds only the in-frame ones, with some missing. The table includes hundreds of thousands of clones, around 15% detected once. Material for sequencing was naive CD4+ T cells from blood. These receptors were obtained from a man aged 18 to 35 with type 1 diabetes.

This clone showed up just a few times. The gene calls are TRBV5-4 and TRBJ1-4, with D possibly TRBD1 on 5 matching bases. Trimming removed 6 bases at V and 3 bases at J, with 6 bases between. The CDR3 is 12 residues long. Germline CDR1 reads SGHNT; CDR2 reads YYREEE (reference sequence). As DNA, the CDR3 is TGTGCCAGCAAGGGGTCTAATGAAAAACTGTTTTTT. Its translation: CASKGSNEKLFF. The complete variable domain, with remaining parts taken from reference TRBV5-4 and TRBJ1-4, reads ETGVTQSPTHLIKTRGQQVTLRCSSQSGHNTVSWYQQALGQGPQFIFQYYREEENGRGNFPPRFSGLQFPNYSSELNVNALELDDSALYLCASKGSNEKLFFGSGTQLSVL.

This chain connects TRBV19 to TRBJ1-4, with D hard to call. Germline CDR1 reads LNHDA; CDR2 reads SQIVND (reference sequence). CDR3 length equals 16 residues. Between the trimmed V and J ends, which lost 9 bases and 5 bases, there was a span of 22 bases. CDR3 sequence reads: CASRRESAGENEKLFF. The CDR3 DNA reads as TGTGCCAGCCGCCGAGAGTCTGCAGGCGAGAATGAAAAACTGTTTTTT.

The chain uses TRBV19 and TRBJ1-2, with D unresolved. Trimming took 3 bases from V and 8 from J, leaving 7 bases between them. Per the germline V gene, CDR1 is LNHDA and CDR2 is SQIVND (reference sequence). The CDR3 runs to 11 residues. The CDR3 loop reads CASSIGIGYTF. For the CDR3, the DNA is TGTGCCAGTAGTATTGGGATCGGCTACACCTTC.

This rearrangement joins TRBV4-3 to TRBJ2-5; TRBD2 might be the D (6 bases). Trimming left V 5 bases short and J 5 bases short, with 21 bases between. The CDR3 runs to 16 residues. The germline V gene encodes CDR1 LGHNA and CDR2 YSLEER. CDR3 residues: CASSVGTPGSWETQYF. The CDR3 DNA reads TGCGCCAGCAGCGTTGGGACTCCTGGATCGTGGGAGACCCAGTACTTC.

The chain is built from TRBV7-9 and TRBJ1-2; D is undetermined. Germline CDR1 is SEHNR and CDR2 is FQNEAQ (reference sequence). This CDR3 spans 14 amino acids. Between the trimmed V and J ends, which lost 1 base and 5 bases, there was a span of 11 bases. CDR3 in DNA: TGTGCCAGCAGCTTAGAGACTCAATTGTATGGCTACACCTTC. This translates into CASSLETQLYGYTF.

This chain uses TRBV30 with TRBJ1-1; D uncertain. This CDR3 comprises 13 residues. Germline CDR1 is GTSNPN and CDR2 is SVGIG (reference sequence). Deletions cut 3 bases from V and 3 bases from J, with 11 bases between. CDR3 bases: TGTGCCTGGAGCAAGGCCCTGTACACTGAAGCTTTCTTT. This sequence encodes CAWSKALYTEAFF.

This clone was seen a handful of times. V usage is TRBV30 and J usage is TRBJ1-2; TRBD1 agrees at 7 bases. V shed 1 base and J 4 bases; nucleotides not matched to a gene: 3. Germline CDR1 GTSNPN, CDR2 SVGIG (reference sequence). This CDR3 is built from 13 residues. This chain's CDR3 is CAWSGGGLYGYTF. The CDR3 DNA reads TGTGCCTGGAGTGGAGGGGGCCTCTATGGCTACACCTTC.

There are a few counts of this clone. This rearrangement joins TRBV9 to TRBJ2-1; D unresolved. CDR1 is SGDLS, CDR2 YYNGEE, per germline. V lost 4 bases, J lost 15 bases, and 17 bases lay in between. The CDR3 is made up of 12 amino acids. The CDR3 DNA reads TGTGCCAGCAGCCTCGCCTTCGGGCAGCCGTTCTTC. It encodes CASSLAFGQPFF.